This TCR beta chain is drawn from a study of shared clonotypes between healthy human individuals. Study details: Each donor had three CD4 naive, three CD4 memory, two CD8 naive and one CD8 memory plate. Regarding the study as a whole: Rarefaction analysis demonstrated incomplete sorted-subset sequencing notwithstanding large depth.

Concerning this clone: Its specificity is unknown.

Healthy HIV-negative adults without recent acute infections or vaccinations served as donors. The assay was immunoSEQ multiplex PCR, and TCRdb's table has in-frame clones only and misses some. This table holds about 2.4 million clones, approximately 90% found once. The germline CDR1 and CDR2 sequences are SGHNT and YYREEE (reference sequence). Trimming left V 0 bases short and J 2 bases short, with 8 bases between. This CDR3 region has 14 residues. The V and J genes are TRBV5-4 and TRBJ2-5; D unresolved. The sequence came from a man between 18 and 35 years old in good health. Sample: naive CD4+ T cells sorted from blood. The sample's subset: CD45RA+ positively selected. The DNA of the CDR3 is TGTGCCAGCAGCTTGGACTTACGACAAGAGACCCAGTACTTC. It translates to CASSLDLRQETQYF. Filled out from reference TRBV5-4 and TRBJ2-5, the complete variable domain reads ETGVTQSPTHLIKTRGQQVTLRCSSQSGHNTVSWYQQALGQGPQFIFQYYREEENGRGNFPPRFSGLQFPNYSSELNVNALELDDSALYLCASSLDLRQETQYFGPGTRLLVL.